These T cell receptor beta chains were read from a single sample in a study of cytomegalovirus exposure and HLA in healthy donors. The assay was immunoSEQ multiplex PCR, and TCRdb's table has in-frame clones only and misses some. The sample holds 78,000 or so clones, approximately 95% seen once. What was sequenced was PBMCs. Source of these receptors: a man aged 18 to 29 in good health and CMV-seropositive. Both conserved end residues are part of each CDR3. The order of the fields is D gene, V gene, clone size, J gene, CDR3 protein, CDR3 DNA. A D gene is named only where the DNA matches it firmly. Only part of the rows carry a size: once, few, many, or a class if the clone is expanded.

TRBD1,TRBV7-2,once,TRBJ1-3,CASSSTGGHSGNTIYF,TGTGCCAGCAGCTCCACAGGGGGCCACTCTGGAAACACCATATATTTT
NA,TRBV28,NA,TRBJ1-4,CASSLWGGGGREKLFF,TGTGCCAGCAGTTTATGGGGAGGGGGAGGGCGCGAAAAACTGTTTTTT
TRBD1,TRBV29-1,once,TRBJ1-2,CSVEVRDSHNYGYTF,TGCAGCGTTGAAGTACGGGACAGTCATAACTATGGCTACACCTTC
NA,TRBV19,NA,TRBJ2-7,CASSSGTDSSEQYF,TGTGCCAGTAGTAGCGGGACAGATTCCAGCGAGCAGTACTTC
NA,TRBV11-2,NA,TRBJ2-2,CASSPVGLGPNTGELFF,TGTGCCAGCAGCCCTGTTGGTTTGGGGCCGAACACCGGGGAGCTGTTTTTT
TRBD2,TRBV30,NA,TRBJ2-1,CAWTLAAYNEQFF,TGTGCCTGGACACTAGCGGCCTACAATGAGCAGTTCTTC
NA,TRBV30,NA,TRBJ1-1,CAWSPRSNTEAFF,TGTGCCTGGAGTCCCAGGTCGAACACTGAAGCTTTCTTT
TRBD1,TRBV27,NA,TRBJ2-6,CASSFGQGAGANVLTF,TGTGCCAGCAGTTTCGGGCAGGGGGCTGGGGCCAACGTCCTGACTTTC
NA,TRBV28,NA,TRBJ2-5,CASSPRQYQETQYF,TGTGCCAGCAGTCCAAGACAGTACCAAGAGACCCAGTACTTC
TRBD1,TRBV10-3,NA,TRBJ2-1,CANAYTGGPYNEQFF,TGTGCCAACGCCTATACAGGGGGCCCCTACAATGAGCAGTTCTTC
NA,TRBV7-9,once,TRBJ2-7,CASSWPRGASYEQYF,TGTGCCAGCAGCTGGCCCCGCGGGGCCTCCTACGAGCAGTACTTC
TRBD1,TRBV18,NA,TRBJ2-7,CASSHDRATSTYEQYF,TGTGCCAGCTCACACGACAGGGCCACCTCGACCTACGAGCAGTACTTC
NA,TRBV5-8,NA,TRBJ1-5,CASSLRGPQPQHF,TGTGCCAGCAGCTTGAGAGGCCCTCAGCCCCAGCATTTT
TRBD1,TRBV6-1,NA,TRBJ1-2,CASVGGTALDYGYTF,TGTGCCAGCGTTGGGGGGACAGCCCTAGACTATGGCTACACCTTC
NA,TRBV12-2,NA,TRBJ2-7,CANNDSGCSYEQYF,TGTGCAAATAATGATAGCGGGTGCTCCTACGAGCAGTACTTC
NA,TRBV7-9,NA,TRBJ2-7,CASSRGMLYEQYF,TGTGCCAGCAGCCGGGGGATGCTCTACGAGCAGTACTTC
TRBD2,TRBV6-6,once,TRBJ2-5,CASSYDSGRASAQYF,TGTGCCAGCAGTTACGATAGCGGGAGGGCCTCGGCCCAGTACTTC
TRBD2,TRBV27,NA,TRBJ2-3,CASSSPLGLATDTQYF,TGTGCCAGCAGTTCCCCCTTGGGACTAGCAACAGATACGCAGTATTTT
TRBD1,TRBV4-2,NA,TRBJ1-6,CASSQWGPGTGESPLHF,TGTGCCAGCAGCCAATGGGGACCCGGGACAGGGGAATCACCCCTCCACTTT
NA,TRBV30,NA,TRBJ2-4,CAWSVGVYKNIQYF,TGTGCCTGGAGTGTAGGGGTATACAAAAACATTCAGTACTTC
TRBD2,TRBV30,NA,TRBJ2-1,CAWSVLASGRSGYNEQFF,TGTGCCTGGAGTGTACTGGCTAGCGGGAGGAGTGGGTACAATGAGCAGTTCTTC
NA,TRBV4-2,NA,TRBJ1-3,CASSQERQAGHTIYF,TGTGCCAGCAGCCAAGAGCGGCAGGCAGGGCACACCATATATTTT
NA,TRBV4-1,NA,TRBJ2-1,CASSQSPGFSNEQFF,TGCGCCAGCAGCCAATCTCCGGGATTTTCCAATGAGCAGTTCTTC
TRBD1,TRBV19,NA,TRBJ2-1,CASSATGAGDEQFF,TGTGCCAGTAGCGCCACAGGGGCCGGCGATGAGCAGTTCTTC
TRBD1,TRBV6-5,NA,TRBJ1-1,CASTLLGTGAAFF,TGTGCCAGCACCTTATTGGGGACAGGGGCGGCTTTCTTT
TRBD2,TRBV5-1,NA,TRBJ2-3,CASSSGSGPSTDTQYF,TGCGCCAGCAGCTCGGGTAGCGGGCCTAGCACAGATACGCAGTATTTT
TRBD1,TRBV14,NA,TRBJ2-7,CASSLITGDTYEQYF,TGTGCCAGCAGCCTAATAACAGGGGACACCTACGAGCAGTACTTC
NA,TRBV4-1,NA,TRBJ1-4,CASSQGEAEKLFF,TGCGCCAGCAGCCAAGGAGAGGCAGAAAAACTGTTTTTT
TRBD1,TRBV30,NA,TRBJ2-2,CAWRIPGQGTTGELFF,TGTGCCTGGAGGATACCGGGACAGGGCACCACCGGGGAGCTGTTTTTT
NA,TRBV29-1,NA,TRBJ2-1,CSVPSGNPGEQFF,TGCAGCGTCCCCTCCGGGAACCCGGGAGAGCAGTTCTTC
TRBD2,TRBV5-6,NA,TRBJ2-1,CASSTTSASYNEQFF,TGTGCCAGCAGCACAACTAGCGCATCATACAATGAGCAGTTCTTC
TRBD1,TRBV19,NA,TRBJ1-5,CASSLRQGSNQPQHF,TGTGCCAGTAGTTTACGACAGGGTAGCAATCAGCCCCAGCATTTT
NA,TRBV5-4,NA,TRBJ2-7,CASSQDGVGEQYF,TGTGCCAGCAGCCAGGACGGGGTAGGCGAGCAGTACTTC
TRBD1,TRBV11-1,NA,TRBJ2-7,CASSAWTGYEQYF,TGTGCCAGCAGCGCCTGGACAGGGTACGAGCAGTACTTC
TRBD1,TRBV7-7,NA,TRBJ2-5,CASSLDVPGGETQYF,TGTGCTAGCAGCTTAGATGTGCCAGGGGGAGAGACCCAGTACTTC
TRBD1,TRBV18,NA,TRBJ1-1,CASSASAGTATDWNTEAFF,TGTGCCAGCTCGGCCTCCGCAGGGACAGCCACAGATTGGAACACTGAAGCTTTCTTT
TRBD1,TRBV6-6,NA,TRBJ2-1,CASRRTGSNEQFF,TGTGCCAGCAGGCGGACAGGTAGCAATGAGCAGTTCTTC
NA,TRBV7-8,NA,TRBJ2-7,CASSLEGAVYEQYF,TGTGCCAGCAGCTTAGAAGGAGCTGTCTACGAGCAGTACTTC
NA,TRBV5-4,NA,TRBJ1-4,CASSPGSGEKLFF,TGTGCCAGCAGCCCCGGATCAGGTGAAAAACTGTTTTTT
NA,TRBV27,NA,TRBJ1-2,CASSLRGGADTLGYTF,TGTGCCAGCAGTTTAAGAGGGGGGGCCGACACCCTCGGCTACACCTTC
TRBD2,TRBV15,NA,TRBJ2-7,CATSRTGDYGYEQYF,TGTGCCACCAGCAGAACGGGGGACTACGGCTACGAGCAGTACTTC
NA,TRBV7-3,NA,TRBJ1-1,CASSLHMNTEAFF,TGTGCCAGCAGCTTACACATGAACACTGAAGCTTTCTTT
NA,TRBV27,NA,TRBJ1-5,CASSLSAGSNQPQHF,TGTGCCAGCAGTTTATCGGCCGGGAGCAATCAGCCCCAGCATTTT
TRBD1,TRBV13,NA,TRBJ2-2,CASSIRDREGTGELFF,TGTGCCAGCAGCATAAGGGACAGGGAGGGCACCGGGGAGCTGTTTTTT
TRBD1,TRBV14,NA,TRBJ2-7,CASSQGWDRIFF,TGTGCCAGCAGCCAAGGTTGGGACAGGATCTTCTTC
NA,TRBV5-1,once,TRBJ2-7,CASRKGVNQNEQYF,TGCGCCAGCAGAAAAGGGGTCAACCAGAACGAGCAGTACTTC
TRBD2,TRBV19,NA,TRBJ2-5,CASSERRTSFGETQYF,TGTGCCAGTAGTGAGCGGCGGACTAGTTTTGGAGAGACCCAGTACTTC
NA,TRBV6-5,NA,TRBJ2-7,CASSDSYEQYF,TGTGCCAGCAGTGACAGCTACGAGCAGTACTTC
NA,TRBV2,NA,TRBJ1-1,CATRRVMNTEAFF,TGTGCCACTAGACGGGTAATGAACACTGAAGCTTTCTTT
TRBD1,TRBV7-2,NA,TRBJ2-7,CASSRDIRDSISEQYF,TGTGCCAGCAGCCGAGACATCCGGGACAGTATCAGCGAGCAGTACTTC
TRBD2,TRBV18,NA,TRBJ2-7,CASSPTSGRSYEQYF,TGTGCCAGCTCACCGACTAGCGGGAGATCCTACGAGCAGTACTTC
NA,TRBV7-9,NA,TRBJ1-2,CASSLPGYEPYGYTF,TGTGCCAGCAGCTTACCAGGGTATGAGCCCTATGGCTACACCTTC
NA,TRBV27,NA,TRBJ2-1,CASSPSRDGSYNEQFF,TGTGCCAGCAGTCCTTCCAGGGATGGGTCCTACAATGAGCAGTTCTTC
TRBD1,TRBV19,NA,TRBJ2-7,CASSLWTGVPYEQYF,TGTGCCAGTAGTCTTTGGACAGGGGTACCCTACGAGCAGTACTTC
NA,TRBV9,NA,TRBJ1-2,CASSVEVRDGYTF,TGTGCCAGCAGCGTAGAGGTACGGGATGGCTACACCTTC
NA,TRBV7-9,NA,TRBJ2-1,CASSLGLHNEQFF,TGTGCCAGCAGCTTAGGACTCCACAATGAGCAGTTCTTC